Listed below are T cell receptor beta chains from one sample, sequenced in a study of shared clonotypes between healthy human individuals. Profiled with immunoSEQ multiplex PCR; TCRdb holds only in-frame clones, not every one. Of 300,000 to 350,000 clones listed, less than 85% are singletons. Sequences were obtained from memory CD4+ T cells sorted from blood. These receptors came from a man aged 25 to 45 in good health. Each CDR3 is given without its conserved first and last residue. Fields, in order: V gene, J gene, D gene, CDR3 protein. The D gene is left open where the match is weak.

TRBV7-9	TRBJ2-3	.	ASSIGRDSTDTQY
TRBV30	TRBJ2-5	.	AWSMGLQETQY
TRBV5-1	TRBJ2-1	.	ASSFSGPSSYNEQF
TRBV7-9	TRBJ1-5	TRBD1	ASSLGFDRGDSNQPQH
TRBV29-1	TRBJ2-3	TRBD1	SVIKGQGVRDTQY
TRBV4-2	TRBJ2-3	TRBD2	ASSPVAGGSTDTQY
TRBV11-2	TRBJ1-5	.	ASSLSGHQPQH
TRBV11-2	TRBJ2-7	.	ASSLFRVSYEQY
TRBV11-2	TRBJ2-1	.	ASSFGRLTGHEQF
TRBV28	TRBJ1-3	.	ASSLYTAAGNTIY
TRBV19	TRBJ1-3	.	ASSIKGPSSGNTIY
TRBV19	TRBJ1-5	.	ASSIGDYYSNQPQH
TRBV9	TRBJ2-7	TRBD2	ASSPRDYTSYEQY
TRBV7-2	TRBJ2-3	TRBD2	ASSSVGSGVGADTQY
TRBV5-1	TRBJ2-3	TRBD2	ASSIAGGPDTQY
TRBV10-3	TRBJ2-3	.	AITSSAALLPQY
TRBV5-4	TRBJ2-5	TRBD2	ASSWGGAGLAEGKETQY
TRBV5-4	TRBJ2-2	TRBD2	ASSSGRPNTGELF
TRBV7-9	TRBJ2-7	.	ASTLGGYEQY
TRBV5-6	TRBJ1-5	.	ASSPSRSSNQPQH
TRBV4-2	TRBJ2-2	TRBD2	ASSQDSGRANTGELF
TRBV7-6	TRBJ1-1	TRBD1	ASSFWGPGQGMNTEAF
TRBV5-1	TRBJ2-5	TRBD1	ASNNKQGAFLETQY
TRBV5-5	TRBJ2-7	.	ASSLAGGIGEQY
TRBV29-1	TRBJ1-5	.	SVAGGNQPQH
TRBV7-6	TRBJ1-5	.	ASSLGNQPQH
TRBV6-1	TRBJ1-2	.	ASSERRNYGYT
TRBV5-1	TRBJ1-1	.	ASNAGSSLNTEAF
TRBV27	TRBJ1-1	.	ASSIGGDRMYTEAF